This TCR beta chain appears in the sequencing data of a study of cytomegalovirus exposure and HLA in healthy donors (dated by TCRdb to the late 2010s). Regarding the complete study: According to an earlier analysis of 587 of the donors, 150 million to 200 million T cells yielded 90 million to 140 million unique TCR beta sequences and 276 Gb of sequence data. An early release covering about 600 HLA-typed donors comprised roughly 300 gigabases of sequencing data and approximately 80 million unique TCR sequences. The genetic ancestry cluster associated with self-reported Caucasian donors included over 65% of the approximately 400 genotyped donors. The study aimed to test whether cataloging public T cell receptors could reveal signatures of past pathogen exposure. The T cell repertoires of 550 to 850 subjects were profiled by immunosequencing and related to cytomegalovirus serostatus. A separate validation cohort of approximately 120 different subjects was used in addition to the 666-subject first cohort. High-throughput TCR immunosequencing, statistical association of individual TCRs with disease status, and machine learning were combined to predict cytomegalovirus infection status. A later analysis re-analyzed previously published TCR beta repertoires from 600 to 850 donors and added high-resolution HLA genotyping to study TCR occurrence patterns. Rather than using new phenotypic data, the later analysis identified candidate immune exposures from TCR beta sequences and from how often those sequences occurred across donors. An earlier analysis of nearly 600 of the donors applied high-throughput TCR beta sequencing to assess whether each TCR beta V gene segment acted as functional or pseudogenic. Alongside the repertoire data, information on donor age, sex, ethnicity and CMV serostatus was compiled. In a later genetic analysis, genome-wide SNP genotypes for about 65% of the roughly 670 donors were used, and that subset was treated as a discovery cohort. Every discovery cohort repertoire had been produced on one sequencing platform. HLA typing covered class I and class II loci at four-digit resolution. Typing coverage differed by locus: A, B, C, DRB1 and DQB1 were typed in roughly 629-630 donors, DQA1 in 500 to 550, DPA1 in approximately 600, and DPB1 in 450 to 480. Because of strong linkage in the cohort, roughly 5 DR-DQ haplotypes were treated as single units for association and clustering. Across roughly 420 genotyped donors of the cohort, an average of 235,054 unique TCR beta nucleotide sequences per donor were sequenced, and approximately 17% of those sequences were non-productive.

Details on this clone: Its antigen target is currently unknown. No base qualities exist here, and no much larger clone lies one base off it.

Libraries came from the immunoSEQ multiplex PCR assay. For the multiplex PCR, a mixture combining 60 forward primers for TCR Vbeta segments and 13 reverse primers for TCR Jbeta segments was used. A multiplex PCR assay on genomic DNA amplified the CDR3 region of rearranged TCR beta genes. The amplified TCR beta libraries were sequenced on the Illumina HiSeq System as 87-base-pair reads. As for how the authors treated the data: A later analysis tallied 75 million to 95 million unique TCR beta chains across the 666 repertoires, and approximately 12 million of those chains were shared by two or more donors. Raw reads were error-corrected and collapsed into unique sequences with a nearest-neighbor algorithm that merged closely related sequences to remove PCR and sequencing errors. Alignment of CDR3 sequences to IMGT reference sequences was used to assign V, D and J gene segments. Each retained sequence needed at least a six-nucleotide match to both a V gene segment and a J gene segment. A rearrangement counted as productive if the CDR3 had no stop codons and remained in frame with V and J, and every other rearrangement counted as non-productive. Following IMGT convention, CDR3 was defined as the stretch from the second conserved V-encoded cysteine up to the conserved J-encoded phenylalanine. In an earlier analysis of around 640 of the donors, sequences lacking an unambiguous match to a single V gene segment were excluded. In an earlier analysis of around 600 of the donors, V segments were called functional above 56.7% productive rearrangements and were called segregating when the between-donor standard deviation exceeded 5%. A statistical classification framework was built to diagnose cytomegalovirus status from the catalog of TCR beta chain sequences. A later analysis assigned V and J genes by comparing TCR nucleotide sequences with IMGT/GENE-DB human TR gene sequences. In a later analysis, CDR3 sequences and most-parsimonious VDJ recombination scenarios were assigned using the TCRdist pipeline. In a later analysis, each TCR beta chain was defined by its CDR3 amino acid sequence together with its V-gene family, and reads lacking a unique V-gene family were excluded. In a later analysis, 550 to 650 highly shared, low-generation-probability nucleotide sequences were removed to address suspected cross-contamination and a sequencing artifact. A later analysis calculated a clonal expansion index for each public chain from normalized within-repertoire ranks of inferred template counts. In a later analysis, generation probabilities were computed with a VDJ recombination model fitted to out-of-frame rearrangements, and the resulting probabilities were checked against IGoR. In a later analysis, hypergeometric tests were used to score TCR-TCR, TCR-HLA and TCR-CMV co-occurrence, with a repertoire-size bias correction applied to TCR pairs. To estimate false discovery rates, a later analysis permuted the HLA or CMV assignments 20 times. A later analysis grouped co-occurring TCRs with DBSCAN, adding TCRdist sequence similarity when clustering within HLA-allele-positive subsets. For co-occurrence clustering, repertoires with fewer than 30,000 or more than 120,000 public chains were excluded, along with five or six repertoires with anomalous nucleotide sharing. Sourced from immuneACCESS, this table was stored by TCRdb with only in-frame sequences that have V and J called. A share of the clones is absent; for the studies checked, an unresolved V gene accounts for under half, and the remainder has no known explanation. The DNA gave D and trimming, while V, J and clone size come from that table. The sample contains about 140,000 clones, 68% of them found a single time. The ten top clones hold over 9.5% of the sample.

Broad study findings and their caveats: Broadly in line with IMGT annotations, most TCR beta V segments showed up in productive rearrangements about 90% or about 30% of the time in an earlier analysis of approximately 600 of the donors. In this cohort, only TCR beta chains were sequenced, and detectable features were limited by the absence of alpha or paired-chain data. HLA typing was unavailable for some donors at each locus, so association tests used only the typed subset. In a later analysis, HLA-associated TCR beta chains were found to be more clonally expanded and to have lower generation probabilities than equally common non-associated chains. CMV serostatus was the only immune exposure information available for the cohort. A further reported finding was that TCR beta sequences accurately predicted the HLA-A and HLA-B alleles for most subjects in the first cohort. Some IMGT-functional V segments, including TRBV6-2 and TRBV6-3, could not be distinguished by the 87-base-pair reads and were therefore excluded. Linkage disequilibrium might explain the correlated functional status among segregating V segments, but an unknown experimental factor could not be excluded. The classifier was reported to diagnose cytomegalovirus status with high specificity and sensitivity in both the original cohort and the validation cohort. A later analysis found that most CMV-associated TCR beta chains appeared HLA-restricted, with HLA associations seemingly driven largely by CMV exposure. In a later analysis, several top co-occurrence clusters were reported to appear linked to parvovirus B19, influenza, CMV and Epstein-Barr virus. According to the authors, the approach could potentially be generalized to other disease states and immunological phenotypes. Compared with the approximately 700-donor mean, donors in an Asian-associated ancestry cluster had fewer N-insertions in productive TCRs, according to a later genetic analysis. Approximately 18 rarely observed V segments, including chromosome 9 orphons, were excluded from the earlier analysis of approximately 600 of the donors because counts were too low. In a later genetic analysis, a missense DCLRE1C variant was associated with V-gene and J-gene trimming of TCR beta chains, and the association was replicated in an independent cohort. In the study, approximately 160 TCR beta chains were listed as associated with cytomegalovirus. At a false discovery rate of 0.05, a later analysis linked roughly 17,000 TCR beta sequences to specific HLA alleles. According to a later analysis, TCR association rates differed among HLA loci, with DRB1 alleles showing the most associated TCRs and HLA-C alleles showing the fewest. When HLA alleles, especially DR and DQ, strongly co-occurred, TCR associations were difficult to assign to individual alleles. A group of highly shared sequence variants was considered likely to be a technical artifact of the sequencing pipeline. Most TCR sequences were seen in very few donors, while some public TCRs were found in many individuals. A few of the identified cytomegalovirus-associated TCR beta chains were confirmed in vitro to be specific for cytomegalovirus antigens. Sequencing depth was assumed to be roughly uniform across donors in the presence/absence analyses, though that assumption may not hold.

The CDR3 has 16 amino acids, counting the end cysteine and phenylalanine. Only the CDR3 DNA is retained, 48 bases long and in frame from the first base. The CDR1 and CDR2 encoded by the germline V gene (reference sequence) are MNHEY and SMNVEV. After removal of 0 bases from V and 2 bases from J, the junction retains 3 bases not matched to a gene. The cohort consisted of approximately 670 healthy bone marrow donors. At the time of sampling, every cohort member was nominally healthy, though immune exposures that went unrecorded were likely present. The donor was CMV seropositive and belonged to the group of about 290 seropositive cohort members. A peripheral blood sample was provided by each donor, and peripheral blood mononuclear cells were used for TCR beta sequencing. The Qiagen DNeasy Blood Extraction Kit was used to extract genomic DNA from the blood cell samples.

This receptor was taken from a man younger than 45 in good health and CMV-seropositive. Sequencing input: PBMCs. The sequence joins TRBV27 to TRBJ1-2, and TRBD1 aligns with 10 junction nucleotides. The CDR3 region: CASSLSWTGGNYGYTF. The DNA reads TGTGCCAGCAGTTTATCATGGACAGGGGGGAACTATGGCTACACCTTC.